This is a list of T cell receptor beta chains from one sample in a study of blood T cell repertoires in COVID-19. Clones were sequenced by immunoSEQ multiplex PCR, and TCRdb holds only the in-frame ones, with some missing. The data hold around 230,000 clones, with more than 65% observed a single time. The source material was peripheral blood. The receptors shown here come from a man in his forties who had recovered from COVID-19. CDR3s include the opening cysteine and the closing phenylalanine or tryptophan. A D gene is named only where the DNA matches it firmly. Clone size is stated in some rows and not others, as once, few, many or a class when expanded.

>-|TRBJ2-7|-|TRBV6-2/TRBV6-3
CASSSQGGEQYF
TGTGCCAGCAGTTCACAGGGCGGCGAGCAGTACTTC
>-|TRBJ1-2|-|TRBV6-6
CASLTGYGYTF
TGTGCCAGCTTGACAGGCTATGGCTACACCTTC
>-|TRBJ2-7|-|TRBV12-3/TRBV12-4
CASSLSPYEQYF
TGTGCCAGCAGTTTATCCCCATACGAGCAGTACTTC
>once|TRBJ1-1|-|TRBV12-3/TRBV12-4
CASSPGQNTEAFF
TGTGCCAGCAGTCCCGGACAGAACACTGAAGCTTTCTTT
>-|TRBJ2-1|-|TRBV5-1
CASSLDNSNNEQFF
TGCGCCAGCAGCTTGGACAACAGTAACAATGAGCAGTTCTTC
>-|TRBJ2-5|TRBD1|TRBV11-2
CASSGTGAPQETQYF
TGTGCCAGCAGCGGAACAGGGGCTCCTCAAGAGACCCAGTACTTC
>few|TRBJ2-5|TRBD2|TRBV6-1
CASSEGGGAETQYF
TGTGCCAGCAGTGAGGGCGGGGGGGCCGAGACCCAGTACTTC
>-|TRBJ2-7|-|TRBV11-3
CASSLVAGEQYF
TGTGCCAGCAGCTTAGTTGCGGGCGAGCAGTACTTC
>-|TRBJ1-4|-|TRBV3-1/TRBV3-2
CASSLTSNEKLFF
TGTGCCAGCAGCCTCACATCTAATGAAAAACTGTTTTTT
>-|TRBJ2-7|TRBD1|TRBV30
CAWSWGQGSYEQYF
TGTGCCTGGAGTTGGGGACAGGGGTCCTACGAGCAGTACTTC
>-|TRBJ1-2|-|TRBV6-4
CASTEEDYYGYTF
TGTGCCAGCACTGAGGAGGACTACTATGGCTACACCTTC
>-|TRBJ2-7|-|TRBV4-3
CASSHLGGMGTGQYF
TGCGCCAGCAGCCACCTCGGAGGGATGGGGACCGGGCAGTACTTC
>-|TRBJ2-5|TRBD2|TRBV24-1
CATSDTKRGPSQETQYF
TGTGCCACCAGTGACACTAAGCGGGGGCCCTCCCAAGAGACCCAGTACTTC
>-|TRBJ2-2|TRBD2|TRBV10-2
CASSLAGLNTGELFF
TGCGCCAGCAGTCTAGCGGGTCTGAACACCGGGGAGCTGTTTTTT
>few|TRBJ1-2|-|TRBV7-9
CASSFTGEGYGYTF
TGTGCCAGCAGCTTCACTGGGGAGGGCTATGGCTACACCTTC
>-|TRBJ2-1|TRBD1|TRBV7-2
CASSPTRDRVDEQFF
TGTGCCAGCAGCCCGACCCGGGACAGGGTCGATGAGCAGTTCTTC
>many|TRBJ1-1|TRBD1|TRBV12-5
CARTTGDTEAFF
TGTGCTAGGACGACAGGGGACACTGAAGCTTTCTTT
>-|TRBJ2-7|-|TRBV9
CASSVEDTSYEQYF
TGTGCCAGCAGCGTAGAGGACACTTCCTACGAGCAGTACTTC
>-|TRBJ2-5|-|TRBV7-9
CASSLGRGIQETQYF
TGTGCCAGCAGCTTAGGCAGGGGAATCCAAGAGACCCAGTACTTC
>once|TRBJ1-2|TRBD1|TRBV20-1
CSASRGQGGPGYTF
TGCAGTGCTAGTAGGGGACAGGGTGGGCCTGGCTACACCTTC
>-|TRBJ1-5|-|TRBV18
CASSPAGNDQPQHF
TGTGCCAGCTCACCAGCCGGGAATGATCAGCCCCAGCATTTT
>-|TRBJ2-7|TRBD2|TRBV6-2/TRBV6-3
CASSLGLAGSYEQYF
TGTGCCAGCAGTTTGGGACTAGCGGGCTCCTACGAGCAGTACTTC
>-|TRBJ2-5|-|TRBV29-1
CSSVAGTMETQYF
TGCAGCAGCGTTGCGGGGACCATGGAGACCCAGTACTTC
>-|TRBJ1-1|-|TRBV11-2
CASSLGLVLLNTEAFF
TGTGCCAGCAGCTTAGGCCTGGTTCTACTGAACACTGAAGCTTTCTTT
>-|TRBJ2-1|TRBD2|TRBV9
CASSKTSGTSGLEQFF
TGTGCCAGCAGCAAAACTTCCGGGACTAGCGGGCTTGAGCAGTTCTTC
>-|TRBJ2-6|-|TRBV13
CASSQIRGRAVSGANVLTF
TGTGCCAGCAGCCAAATACGGGGTCGGGCAGTATCTGGGGCCAACGTCCTGACTTTC
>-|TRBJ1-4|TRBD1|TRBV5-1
CASSLWTGSNEKLFF
TGCGCCAGCAGCTTGTGGACAGGGAGTAATGAAAAACTGTTTTTT
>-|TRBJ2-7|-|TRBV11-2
CASSLGLRDNTYEQYF
TGTGCCAGCAGCTTAGGGCTCCGGGACAACACCTACGAGCAGTACTTC
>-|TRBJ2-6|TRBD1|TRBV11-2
CASSFAGQEPGANVLTF
TGTGCCAGCAGCTTCGCCGGACAGGAACCTGGGGCCAACGTCCTGACTTTC
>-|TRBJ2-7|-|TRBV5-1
CASSPRLLSEQYF
TGCGCCAGCAGCCCTCGGTTATTGAGCGAGCAGTACTTC
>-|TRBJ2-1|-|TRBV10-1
CASSELVYNEQFF
TGCGCCAGCAGTGAGTTAGTCTACAATGAGCAGTTCTTC
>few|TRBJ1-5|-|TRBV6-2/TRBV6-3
CASSYRAGGIQPQHF
TGTGCCAGCAGTTACCGGGCGGGGGGAATTCAGCCCCAGCATTTT
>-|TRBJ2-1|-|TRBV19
CASMAGLAYNEQFF
TGTGCCAGTATGGCAGGGCTTGCCTACAATGAGCAGTTCTTC
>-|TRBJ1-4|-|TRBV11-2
CASSQDGPTLRANEKLFF
TGTGCCAGCAGCCAAGACGGACCGACCCTGAGGGCTAATGAAAAACTGTTTTTT
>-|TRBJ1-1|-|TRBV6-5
CASSHLRGSEAFF
TGTGCCAGCAGCCATCTCCGAGGGAGTGAAGCTTTCTTT
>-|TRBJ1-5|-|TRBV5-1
CASSLGQTSNQPQHF
TGCGCCAGCAGCTTGGGACAGACTAGCAATCAGCCCCAGCATTTT